These 11 T cell receptor beta chains share one sample of origin, sequenced in a study of blood T cell repertoires in COVID-19. Produced via immunoSEQ multiplex PCR; TCRdb's table is partial and in-frame only. The table shows tens of thousands of clones, with around 92% occurring only once. Sequencing used peripheral blood. Every receptor here comes from a man aged 50 to 59 with COVID-19, enrolled during active disease.

The V gene is TRBV20-1, the J gene TRBJ1-6; maybe TRBD1 (6 bases). The ends were cut back, 6 bases at V and 10 bases at J, with 10 bases in the middle. This CDR3 is 11 amino acids long. Germline-derived CDR1 and CDR2 are DFQATT and SNEGSKA (reference sequence). CDR3 sequence: CSAKQGSPLHF. CDR3 DNA sequence: TGCAGTGCAAAACAGGGATCACCCCTCCACTTT.

The gene calls are TRBV6-1 and TRBJ1-5, with 7 bases lining up with TRBD1. The CDR3 totals 15 residues. Germline CDR1 reads MNHNS; CDR2 reads SASEGT. The ends lost 2 bases at V and 7 bases at J; junction bases unmatched: 8. CDR3 region: CASSEQTGIGQPQHF. The CDR3 DNA is TGTGCCAGCAGTGAACAGACAGGGATCGGGCAGCCCCAGCATTTT.

The rearrangement links TRBV28 to TRBJ2-7; TRBD1 matches at 10 bases. The CDR3 is 12 amino acids. Trimming at V came to 8 bases and at J to 3 bases, leaving 1 base not matched to a gene. Per germline, CDR1 MDHEN and CDR2 SYDVKM. CDR3 sequence: CASRDRGYEQYF. CDR3 in DNA: TGTGCCAGCCGGGACAGGGGCTACGAGCAGTACTTC.

The rearrangement links TRBV2 to TRBJ1-1; 7 positions match TRBD1. Germline assignment: CDR1 SNHLY and CDR2 FYNNEI. The CDR3 is 14 amino acids. The V and J ends lost 7 bases and 4 bases, in that order; junction bases with no gene match: 9. CDR3 sequence: CASIEGQPSTEAFF. The CDR3 nucleotides are TGTGCCAGCATTGAGGGACAGCCGAGCACTGAAGCTTTCTTT.

V gene TRBV6-5 combines with J gene TRBJ1-2; D remains ambiguous. The length of the CDR3 is 13 residues. The germline V gene encodes CDR1 MNHEY and CDR2 SVGAGI. With 2 bases removed from V and 4 bases from J, the gap between germline ends came to 8 bases. CDR3 sequence reads: CASSYVRGYGYTF. The CDR3 nucleotides are TGTGCCAGCAGTTACGTCCGGGGCTATGGCTACACCTTC.

In the case of this clone: An end of the junction does not agree with germline; a read error may underlie this. V and J are TRBV28 and TRBJ1-5, with D unclear. The CDR3 consists of 16 residues. Germline assignment: CDR1 MDHEN and CDR2 SYDVKM. CDR3 residues: CASRRGGPTFYQPQHF. CDR3 sequence (DNA): TGTGCCAGCAGAAGAGGAGGTCCGACATTTTATCAACCCCAGCATTTT.

This chain joins TRBV5-1 and TRBJ2-2; 8 positions match TRBD1. Unmatched junction bases numbered 8, after V lost 0 bases and J lost 7 bases. The CDR3 is 16 residues long. Germline assignment: CDR1 SGHRS and CDR2 YFSETQ. CDR3 sequence (DNA): TGCGCCAGCAGCTTGGAGCCGACAGGGGATGGCGGGGAGCTGTTTTTT. Translated, it gives CASSLEPTGDGGELFF.

This clone was seen only once. V gene TRBV13 combines with J gene TRBJ2-2; D is perhaps TRBD1 (5 bases). Trimming removed 3 bases at V and 7 bases at J, with 12 bases between. This CDR3 has 14 residues. Germline V gives CDR1 PRHDT, CDR2 FYEKMQ (reference sequence). Here the CDR3 DNA reads TGTGCCAGCAGCTTGGTACGAAGGGGCGGGGAGCTGTTTTTT. Residues: CASSLVRRGGELFF.

This clone occurred a few times. The genes are TRBV7-9 and TRBJ1-2; weak D call: TRBD1 (6 bases). Germline CDR1 and CDR2: SEHNR and FQNEAQ (reference sequence). The germline V and J ends were trimmed by 5 bases and 0 bases, with 16 bases remaining between them. The CDR3 runs to 16 residues. The CDR3 here is CASSPTPGAANYGYTF. CDR3 nucleotides: TGTGCCAGCAGCCCCACCCCAGGGGCAGCTAACTATGGCTACACCTTC.

The V call is TRBV6-2 or TRBV6-3, the J call TRBJ2-1, with 10 bases lining up with TRBD1. Germline V gene sequence: CDR1 MNHEY, CDR2 SVGEGT. This CDR3 region has 15 residues. After removal of 2 bases from V and 9 bases from J, the junction contained 7 bases not matched to a gene. Written as DNA, the CDR3 is TGTGCCAGCAGTTACACGAAAAGGACAGGGGGTGAGCAGTTCTTC. It is translated as CASSYTKRTGGEQFF.

The chain's CDR3 is CASSPQLSQPQHF. The CDR3 nucleotides read TGTGCCAGCAGCCCCCAACTTTCTCAGCCCCAGCATTTT. The chain recombines TRBV6-2 or TRBV6-3 with TRBJ1-5; D uncertain. Germline values: CDR1 MNHEY, CDR2 SVGEGT. The CDR3 runs 13 residues. V was shortened by 6 bases and J by 6 bases, with 12 bases between the two germline ends.